The clone carrying this T cell receptor (beta chain) was found many times. No antigen is known for it. This CDR3 region has 18 residues. In germline, CDR1 is DFQATT, CDR2 SNEGSKA (reference sequence). The trim removed 4 bases at V and 1 base at J, leaving 9 bases unmatched. Unique molecular identifiers featured in how the TCRbeta library was prepared. MiXCR was run by TCRdb on the PCR reads, yielding one entry per CDR3 protein. The sample shows 7,500 to 10,000 distinct CDR3 sequences, over 9.5% of them seen only once. The sample originates from a study of T-cell reconstitution after alpha-beta-depleted transplantation in children. General observations from the study: Some patients showed high day-60 TCRbeta diversity, which derived from surviving recipient T cells and thymic progenitors. By one year post-transplant, T-cell counts and diversity largely arose from T cells that were newly produced.

This TCR was recovered from a patient under 10 years old who had a stem cell transplant for inherited bone marrow failure, so the T cells may come from the graft donor. The sequencing here drew on PBMCs, mostly from graft donor cells, taken 60 days after TCRalphabeta/CD19-depleted stem cell transplant. The rearrangement links TRBV20-1 to TRBJ2-3; 15 bases match TRBD2. CDR3 sequence: CSANSGLAGGAGTDTQYF. CDR3 nucleotide sequence: TGCAGTGCTAATTCGGGACTAGCGGGAGGCGCCGGCACAGATACGCAGTATTTT.